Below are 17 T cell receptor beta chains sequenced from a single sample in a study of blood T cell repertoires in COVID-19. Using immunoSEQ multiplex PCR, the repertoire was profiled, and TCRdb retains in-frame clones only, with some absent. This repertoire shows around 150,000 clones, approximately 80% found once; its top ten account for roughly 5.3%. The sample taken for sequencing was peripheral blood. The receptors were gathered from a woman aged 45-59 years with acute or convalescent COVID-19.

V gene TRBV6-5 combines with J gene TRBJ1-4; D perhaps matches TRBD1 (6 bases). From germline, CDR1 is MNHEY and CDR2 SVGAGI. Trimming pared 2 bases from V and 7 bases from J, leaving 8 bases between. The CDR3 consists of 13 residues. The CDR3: CASSYDRFEKLFF. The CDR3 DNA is TGTGCCAGCAGTTACGACAGGTTTGAAAAACTGTTTTTT.

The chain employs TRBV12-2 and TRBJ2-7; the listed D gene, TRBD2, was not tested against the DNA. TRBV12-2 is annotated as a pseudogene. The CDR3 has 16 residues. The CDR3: CASRQRPASGPYEQYF. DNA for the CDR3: TGTGCAAGTCGCCAGCGACCGGCTAGCGGTCCCTACGAGCAGTACTTC.

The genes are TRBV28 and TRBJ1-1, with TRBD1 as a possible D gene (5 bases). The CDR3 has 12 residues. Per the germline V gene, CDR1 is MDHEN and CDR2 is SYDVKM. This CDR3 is CAIITGDTEAFF. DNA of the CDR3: TGTGCTATCATTACGGGGGACACTGAAGCTTTCTTT.

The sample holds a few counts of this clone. CDR3 sequence (DNA): TGTGCCAGCAGCTTAGAACAGATCACAGATACGCAGTATTTT. It codes for CASSLEQITDTQYF. The V gene is TRBV7-8, the J gene TRBJ2-3; D ambiguous. Trimming took 1 base from V and 2 from J, leaving 7 bases between them. CDR1 and CDR2 (germline): SGHVS, FQNEAQ. This CDR3 comprises 14 residues.

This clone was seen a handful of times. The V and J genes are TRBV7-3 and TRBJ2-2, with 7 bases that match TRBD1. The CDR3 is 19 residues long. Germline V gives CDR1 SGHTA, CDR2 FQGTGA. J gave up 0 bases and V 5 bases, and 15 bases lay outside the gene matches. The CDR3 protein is CASSRLDRDRIANTGELFF. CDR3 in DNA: TGTGCCAGCAGCCGCCTAGACAGGGATAGAATCGCGAACACCGGGGAGCTGTTTTTT.

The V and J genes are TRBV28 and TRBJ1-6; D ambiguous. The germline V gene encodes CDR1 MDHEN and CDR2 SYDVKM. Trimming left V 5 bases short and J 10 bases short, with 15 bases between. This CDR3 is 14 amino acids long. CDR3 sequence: CASSGAGSRSPLHF. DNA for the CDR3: TGTGCCAGCAGTGGTGCGGGAAGCCGCTCACCCCTCCACTTT.

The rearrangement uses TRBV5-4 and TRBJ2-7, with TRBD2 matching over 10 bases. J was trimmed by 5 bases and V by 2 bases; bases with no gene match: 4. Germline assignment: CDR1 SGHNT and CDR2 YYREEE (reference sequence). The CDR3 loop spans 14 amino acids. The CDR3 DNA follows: TGTGCCAGCAGCTTAGGAAGCGGGGGGGACGAGCAGTACTTC. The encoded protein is CASSLGSGGDEQYF.

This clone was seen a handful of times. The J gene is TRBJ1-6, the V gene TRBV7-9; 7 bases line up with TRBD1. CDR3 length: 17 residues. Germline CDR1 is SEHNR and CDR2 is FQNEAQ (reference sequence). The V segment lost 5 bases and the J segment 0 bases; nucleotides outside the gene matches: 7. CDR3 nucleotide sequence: TGTGCCAGCAGCAGGGGGGGACAGAGCTCCTATAATTCACCCCTCCACTTT. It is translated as CASSRGGQSSYNSPLHF.

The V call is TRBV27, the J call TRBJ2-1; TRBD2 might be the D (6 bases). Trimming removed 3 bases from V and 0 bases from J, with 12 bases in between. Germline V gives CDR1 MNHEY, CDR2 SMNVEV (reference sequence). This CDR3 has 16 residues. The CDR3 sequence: CASSFFSGYSYNEQFF. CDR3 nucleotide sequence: TGTGCCAGCAGTTTCTTTAGCGGTTACTCCTACAATGAGCAGTTCTTC.

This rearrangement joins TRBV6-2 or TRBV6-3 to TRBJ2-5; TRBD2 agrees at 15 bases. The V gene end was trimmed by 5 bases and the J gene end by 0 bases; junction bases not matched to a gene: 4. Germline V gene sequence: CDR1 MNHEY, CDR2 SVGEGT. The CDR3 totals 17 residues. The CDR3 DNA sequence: TGTGCCAGCAGTGGACTAGCGGGGGGGGTGAACCAAGAGACCCAGTACTTC. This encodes CASSGLAGGVNQETQYF.

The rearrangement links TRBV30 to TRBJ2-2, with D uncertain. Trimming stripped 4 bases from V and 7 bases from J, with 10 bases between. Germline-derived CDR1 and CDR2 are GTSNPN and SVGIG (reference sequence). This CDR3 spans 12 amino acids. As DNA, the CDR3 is TGTGCCTGGACGCCCGGGTACGGGGAGCTGTTTTTT. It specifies CAWTPGYGELFF.

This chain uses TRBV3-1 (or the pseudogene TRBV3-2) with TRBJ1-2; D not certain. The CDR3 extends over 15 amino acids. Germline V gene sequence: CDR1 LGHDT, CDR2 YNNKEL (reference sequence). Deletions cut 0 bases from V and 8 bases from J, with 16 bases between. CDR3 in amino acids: CASSQDIRDYLGYTF. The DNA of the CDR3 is TGTGCCAGCAGCCAAGATATTAGAGATTATCTGGGCTACACCTTC.

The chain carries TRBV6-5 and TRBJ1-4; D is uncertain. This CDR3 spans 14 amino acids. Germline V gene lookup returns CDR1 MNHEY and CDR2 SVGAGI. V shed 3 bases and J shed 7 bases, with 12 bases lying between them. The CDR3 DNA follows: TGTGCCAGCAGTTATGTCCCCTTCGGTGAAAAACTGTTTTTT. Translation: CASSYVPFGEKLFF.

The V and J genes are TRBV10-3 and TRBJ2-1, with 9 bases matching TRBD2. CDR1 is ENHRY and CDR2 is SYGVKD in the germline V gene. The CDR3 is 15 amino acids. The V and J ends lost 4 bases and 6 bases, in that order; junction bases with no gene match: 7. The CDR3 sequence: CAISAGGGASNEQFF. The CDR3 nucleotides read TGTGCCATCAGTGCGGGCGGGGGGGCCTCCAATGAGCAGTTCTTC.

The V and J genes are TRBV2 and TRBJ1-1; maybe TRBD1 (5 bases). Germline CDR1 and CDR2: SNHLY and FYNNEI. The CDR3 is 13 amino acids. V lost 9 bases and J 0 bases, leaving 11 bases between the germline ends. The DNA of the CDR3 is TGTGCCAGTCAACGGGGGGTGAACACTGAAGCTTTCTTT. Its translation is CASQRGVNTEAFF.

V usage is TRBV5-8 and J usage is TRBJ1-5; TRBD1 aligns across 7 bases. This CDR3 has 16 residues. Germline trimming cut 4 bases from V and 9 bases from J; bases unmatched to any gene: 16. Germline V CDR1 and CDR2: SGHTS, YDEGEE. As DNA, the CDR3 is TGTGCCAGCAGCGGTCCAGCCGGGACAGCTATCCGGCCCCAGCATTTT. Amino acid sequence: CASSGPAGTAIRPQHF. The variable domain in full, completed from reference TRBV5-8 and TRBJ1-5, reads EAGVTQSPTHLIKTRGQQATLRCSPISGHTSVYWYQQALGLGLQFLLWYDEGEERNRGNFPPRFSGRQFPNYSSELNVNALELEDSALYLCASSGPAGTAIRPQHFGDGTRLSIL.

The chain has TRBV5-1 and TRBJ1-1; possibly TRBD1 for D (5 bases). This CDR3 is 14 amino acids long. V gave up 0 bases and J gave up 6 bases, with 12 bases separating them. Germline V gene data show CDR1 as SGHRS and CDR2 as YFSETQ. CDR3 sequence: CASSLVGGRSEAFF. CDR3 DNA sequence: TGCGCCAGCAGCTTGGTGGGGGGAAGGTCTGAAGCTTTCTTT.